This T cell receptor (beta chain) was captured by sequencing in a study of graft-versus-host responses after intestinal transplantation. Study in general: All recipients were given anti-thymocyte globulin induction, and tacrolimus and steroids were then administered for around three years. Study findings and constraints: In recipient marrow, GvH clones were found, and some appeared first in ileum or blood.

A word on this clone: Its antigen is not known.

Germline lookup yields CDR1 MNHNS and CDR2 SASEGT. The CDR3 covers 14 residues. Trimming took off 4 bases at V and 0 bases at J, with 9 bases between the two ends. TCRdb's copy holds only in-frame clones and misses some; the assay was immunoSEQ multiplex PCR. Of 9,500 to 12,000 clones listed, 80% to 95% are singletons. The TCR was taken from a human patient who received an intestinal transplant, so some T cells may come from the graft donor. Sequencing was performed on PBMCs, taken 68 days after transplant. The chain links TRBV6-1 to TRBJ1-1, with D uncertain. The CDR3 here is CASSVSGLNTEAFF. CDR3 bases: TGTGCCAGCAGTGTTTCAGGATTGAACACTGAAGCTTTCTTT.